This T cell receptor beta chain was recorded in a study of neurological immune-mediated disorders. CDR1 and CDR2 (germline): MNHNS, SASEGT. Trimming took 5 bases from V and 2 from J, leaving 13 bases between them. The CDR3 has 14 residues. This clonotype was seen only a few times. Its antigen is as yet unknown. The cDNA came from 5'RACE, which used 10-nucleotide random UMIs. Every sequencing run gave over 170 million TCR-beta sequences, taken from 15-18 subjects. TCRdb independently ran MiXCR on the 5' RACE reads; one entry per CDR3 protein. Of tens of thousands of distinct CDR3 sequences listed, over 10% are singletons. Study-wide results and limits: There were no CDR3 amino acid sequences shared by expanded clones across subjects, a result suggesting private repertoires in all groups.

The chain links TRBV6-1 to TRBJ2-7; D possibly uses TRBD1 or TRBD2 (6 bases each). The TCR comes from a man between 60 and 70 years old in good health. The sample comprised PBMCs. The CDR3 sequence: CASSYREDTYEQYF. CDR3 in DNA: TGTGCCAGCAGTTACAGGGAGGACACCTACGAGCAGTACTTC.